One and the same sample provided the 6 T cell receptor beta chains below, sequenced in a study of human T cells and chemical hapten exposure. TCRdb called the RACE reads again in MiXCR, with one record for every CDR3 protein. Of under 60,000 distinct CDR3 sequences listed, 8.5% to 10% are singletons. Time point denoted: pre-sensitization, week 0. As for treatment: therapeutic diphenylcyclopropenone sensitization with weekly scalp DPC. Total RNA was isolated from whole blood that had not been fractionated. The sample in question was whole blood, obtained in connection with sensitization to the hapten diphenylcyclopropenone (DPC). The receptors shown here come from a woman in her thirties with alopecia areata. Some clones in this sample may be carry-over from other donors' samples.

V and J are TRBV28 and TRBJ2-7; 9 positions agree with TRBD1. This CDR3 has 18 residues. The V and J ends lost 2 bases and 2 bases, in that order; junction bases with no gene match: 13. Germline assignment: CDR1 MDHEN and CDR2 SYDVKM. This CDR3 is CASSLKWAWDRATYEQYF. In nucleotides, the CDR3 is TGTGCCAGCAGTTTAAAGTGGGCATGGGACAGGGCAACCTACGAGCAGTACTTC.

The gene calls are TRBV18 and TRBJ2-3; D ambiguous. Germline CDR1 and CDR2: KGHSH and LQKENI. The V gene lost 4 bases and the J gene lost 0 bases, with 8 bases spanning the gap. This CDR3 has 14 residues. The CDR3 sequence: CASSQIPSTDTQYF. In DNA form, the CDR3 reads TGTGCCAGCTCACAGATCCCTAGCACAGATACGCAGTATTTT.

This rearrangement joins TRBV20-1 to TRBJ2-7, with unresolved D. Germline CDR1 reads DFQATT; CDR2 reads SNEGSKA (reference sequence). The V and J ends lost 1 base and 0 bases respectively, with 10 bases between them. This CDR3 has 14 residues. CDR3 amino acids: CSARGNPRSYEQYF. The CDR3 DNA reads as TGCAGTGCTAGAGGGAACCCCCGCTCCTACGAGCAGTACTTC.

The V call is TRBV5-4, the J call TRBJ1-1, with D possibly TRBD1 on 5 matching bases. CDR1 and CDR2 from the germline V gene are SGHNT and YYREEE (reference sequence). Trimming removed 2 bases from V and 3 bases from J, with 11 bases in between. The CDR3 loop spans 14 amino acids. The CDR3 DNA reads TGTGCCAGCAGCTTTGCCAGGGCCGACACTGAAGCTTTCTTT. It specifies CASSFARADTEAFF. The entire variable domain, with the rest obtained from reference TRBV5-4 and TRBJ1-1, is as follows: ETGVTQSPTHLIKTRGQQVTLRCSSQSGHNTVSWYQQALGQGPQFIFQYYREEENGRGNFPPRFSGLQFPNYSSELNVNALELDDSALYLCASSFARADTEAFFGQGTRLTVV.

This clonotype was found many times. The V call is TRBV20-1, the J call TRBJ1-1, with 9 nucleotides matching TRBD1. This CDR3 contains 13 residues. V lost 1 base, J lost 3 bases, and 0 bases stayed unmatched. The germline V gene encodes CDR1 DFQATT and CDR2 SNEGSKA (reference sequence). CDR3 nucleotides: TGCAGTGCTAGAGGGACAGGGGACACTGAAGCTTTCTTT. Translating gives CSARGTGDTEAFF.

V and J are TRBV28 and TRBJ2-3; 11 nucleotides align to TRBD1. Germline V gives CDR1 MDHEN, CDR2 SYDVKM. This CDR3 has 14 residues. Germline trimming cut 6 bases from V and 6 bases from J; bases unmatched to any gene: 5. CDR3 loop: CASRRTGGRDTQYF. The CDR3 DNA follows: TGTGCCAGCAGGAGGACAGGGGGCAGGGATACGCAGTATTTT.